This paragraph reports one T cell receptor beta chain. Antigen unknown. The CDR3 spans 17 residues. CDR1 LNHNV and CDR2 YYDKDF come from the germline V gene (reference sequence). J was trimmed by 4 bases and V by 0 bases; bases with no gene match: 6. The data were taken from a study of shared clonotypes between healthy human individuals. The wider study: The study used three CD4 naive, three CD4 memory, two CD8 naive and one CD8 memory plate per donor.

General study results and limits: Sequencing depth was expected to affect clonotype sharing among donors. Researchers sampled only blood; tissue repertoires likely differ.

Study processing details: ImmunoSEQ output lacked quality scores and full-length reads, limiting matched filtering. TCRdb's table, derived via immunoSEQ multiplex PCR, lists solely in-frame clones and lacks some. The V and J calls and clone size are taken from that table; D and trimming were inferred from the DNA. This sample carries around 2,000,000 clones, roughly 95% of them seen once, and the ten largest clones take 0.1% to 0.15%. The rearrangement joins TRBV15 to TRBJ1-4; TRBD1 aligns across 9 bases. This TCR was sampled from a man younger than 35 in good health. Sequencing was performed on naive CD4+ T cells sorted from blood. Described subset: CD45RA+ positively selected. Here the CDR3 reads CATSRDFRTGDNEKLFF. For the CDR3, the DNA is TGTGCCACCAGCAGAGACTTTAGGACAGGGGATAATGAAAAACTGTTTTTT.